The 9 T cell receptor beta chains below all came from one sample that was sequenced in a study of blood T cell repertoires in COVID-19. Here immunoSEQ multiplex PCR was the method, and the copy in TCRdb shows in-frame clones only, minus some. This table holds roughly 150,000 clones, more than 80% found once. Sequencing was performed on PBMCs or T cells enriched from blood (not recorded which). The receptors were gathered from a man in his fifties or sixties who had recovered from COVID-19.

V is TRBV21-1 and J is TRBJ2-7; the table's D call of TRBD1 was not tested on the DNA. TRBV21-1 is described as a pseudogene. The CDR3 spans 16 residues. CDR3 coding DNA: TGTGCCAGCAGCAAAATGGGGACAAGGCCCTCCTACGAGCAGTACTTC. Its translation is CASSKMGTRPSYEQYF.

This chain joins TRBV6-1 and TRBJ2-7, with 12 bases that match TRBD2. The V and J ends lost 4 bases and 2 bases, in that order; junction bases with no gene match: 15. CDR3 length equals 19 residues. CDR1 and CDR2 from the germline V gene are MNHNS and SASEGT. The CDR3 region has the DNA TGTGCCAGCAGTGCAGGGGAATTGGGACTAGCGGGCGTAACCTACGAGCAGTACTTC. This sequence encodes CASSAGELGLAGVTYEQYF.

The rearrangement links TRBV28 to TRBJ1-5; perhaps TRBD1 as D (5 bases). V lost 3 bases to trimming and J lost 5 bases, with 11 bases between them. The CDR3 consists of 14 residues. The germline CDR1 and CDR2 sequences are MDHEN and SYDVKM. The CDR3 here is CASSFGQAYQPQHF. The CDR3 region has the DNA TGTGCCAGCAGTTTCGGACAAGCTTATCAGCCCCAGCATTTT.

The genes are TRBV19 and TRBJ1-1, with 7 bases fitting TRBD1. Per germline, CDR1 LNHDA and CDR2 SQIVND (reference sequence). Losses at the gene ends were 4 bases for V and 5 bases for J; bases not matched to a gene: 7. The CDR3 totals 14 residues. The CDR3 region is CASSTRDSGTEAFF. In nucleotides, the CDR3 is TGTGCCAGTAGTACGAGGGACAGCGGGACTGAAGCTTTCTTT. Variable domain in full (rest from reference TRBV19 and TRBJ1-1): DGGITQSPKYLFRKEGQNVTLSCEQNLNHDAMYWYRQDPGQGLRLIYYSQIVNDFQKGDIAEGYSVSREKKESFPLTVTSAQKNPTAFYLCASSTRDSGTEAFFGQGTRLTVV.

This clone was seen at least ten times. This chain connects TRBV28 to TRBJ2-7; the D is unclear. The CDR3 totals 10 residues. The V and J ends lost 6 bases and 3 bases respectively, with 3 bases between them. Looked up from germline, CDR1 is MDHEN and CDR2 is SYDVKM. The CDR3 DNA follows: TGTGCCAGCAGCCGCTACGAGCAGTACTTC. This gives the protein CASSRYEQYF.

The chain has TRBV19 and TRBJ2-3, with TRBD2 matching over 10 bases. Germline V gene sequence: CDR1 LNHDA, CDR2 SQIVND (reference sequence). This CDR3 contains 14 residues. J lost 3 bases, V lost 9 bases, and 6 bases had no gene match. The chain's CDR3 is CASSGLAATDTQYF. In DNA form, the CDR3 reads TGTGCCAGCAGTGGACTAGCGGCTACAGATACGCAGTATTTT.

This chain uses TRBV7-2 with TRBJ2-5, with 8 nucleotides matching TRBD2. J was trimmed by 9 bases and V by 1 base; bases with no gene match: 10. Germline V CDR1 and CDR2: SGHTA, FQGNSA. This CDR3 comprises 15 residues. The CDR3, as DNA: TGTGCCAGCAGCTTAGACGGGGGGGCTAGAGGGGCCCAGTACTTC. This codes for CASSLDGGARGAQYF.

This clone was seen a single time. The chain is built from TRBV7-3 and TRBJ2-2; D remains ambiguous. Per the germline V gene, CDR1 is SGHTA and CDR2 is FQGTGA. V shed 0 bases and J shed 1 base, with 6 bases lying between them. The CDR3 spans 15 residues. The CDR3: CASSLTSENTGELFF. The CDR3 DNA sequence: TGTGCCAGCAGCTTAACGTCAGAGAACACCGGGGAGCTGTTTTTT. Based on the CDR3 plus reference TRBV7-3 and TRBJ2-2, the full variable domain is GAGVSQTPSNKVTEKGKYVELRCDPISGHTALYWYRQSLGQGPEFLIYFQGTGAADDSGLPNDRFFAVRPEGSVSTLKIQRTERGDSAVYLCASSLTSENTGELFFGEGSRLTVL.

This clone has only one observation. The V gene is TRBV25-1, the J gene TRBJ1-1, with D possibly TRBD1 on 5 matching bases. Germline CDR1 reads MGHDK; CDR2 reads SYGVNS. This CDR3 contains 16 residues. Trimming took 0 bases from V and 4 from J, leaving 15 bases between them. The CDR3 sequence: CASSEYLVGGSTEAFF. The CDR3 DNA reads TGTGCCAGCAGTGAATATCTTGTCGGGGGGAGCACTGAAGCTTTCTTT.